This TCR beta chain originates from a study of shared clonotypes between healthy human individuals. Whole-study findings and limits: The sole specimen, blood, was sampled, and tissue repertoires likely differ. Across several donors, naive CD4 shared 4.5% to 6%, naive CD8 under 4%, memory CD4 roughly 2.2%, memory CD8 around 0.42%.

The table lists this clone with a count of one. What it binds is not known. TCRdb's table, derived via immunoSEQ multiplex PCR, lists solely in-frame clones and lacks some. The sample includes around 510,000 clones, approximately 95% of them seen just once. Germline values: CDR1 LNHDA, CDR2 SQIVND (reference sequence). The CDR3 runs to 13 residues. V shed 6 bases and J shed 5 bases, with 12 bases lying between them. This chain joins TRBV19 and TRBJ2-3, with D hard to call. The sample was naive CD4+ T cells sorted from blood. Indicated subset: CD45RA+ positively selected. The TCR originated in a woman aged 25-40 years in good health. CDR3 sequence: CASRGPNIDTQYF. The CDR3 nucleotides are TGTGCCAGTAGGGGCCCGAATATAGATACGCAGTATTTT. The complete variable domain, with remaining parts taken from reference TRBV19 and TRBJ2-3, reads DGGITQSPKYLFRKEGQNVTLSCEQNLNHDAMYWYRQDPGQGLRLIYYSQIVNDFQKGDIAEGYSVSREKKESFPLTVTSAQKNPTAFYLCASRGPNIDTQYFGPGTRLTVL.